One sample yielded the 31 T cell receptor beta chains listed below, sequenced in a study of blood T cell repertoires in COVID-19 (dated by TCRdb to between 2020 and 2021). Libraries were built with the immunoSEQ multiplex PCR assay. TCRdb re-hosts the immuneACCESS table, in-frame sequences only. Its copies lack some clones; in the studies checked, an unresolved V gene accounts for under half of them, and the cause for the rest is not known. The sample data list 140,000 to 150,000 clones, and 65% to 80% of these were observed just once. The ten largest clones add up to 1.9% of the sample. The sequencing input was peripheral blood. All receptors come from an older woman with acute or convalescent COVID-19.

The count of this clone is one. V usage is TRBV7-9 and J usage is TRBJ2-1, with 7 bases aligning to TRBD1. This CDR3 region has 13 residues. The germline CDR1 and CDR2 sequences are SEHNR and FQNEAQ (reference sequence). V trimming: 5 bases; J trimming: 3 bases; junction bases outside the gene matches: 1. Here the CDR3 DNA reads TGTGCCAGCAGCCGACAGGGCTACAATGAGCAGTTCTTC. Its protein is CASSRQGYNEQFF.

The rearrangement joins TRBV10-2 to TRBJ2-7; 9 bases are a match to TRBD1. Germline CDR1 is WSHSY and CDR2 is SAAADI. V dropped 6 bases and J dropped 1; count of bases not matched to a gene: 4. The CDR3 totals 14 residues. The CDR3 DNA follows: TGCGCCAGCAGAGCCGGGACAGGGTCCTACGAGCAGTACTTC. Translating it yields CASRAGTGSYEQYF.

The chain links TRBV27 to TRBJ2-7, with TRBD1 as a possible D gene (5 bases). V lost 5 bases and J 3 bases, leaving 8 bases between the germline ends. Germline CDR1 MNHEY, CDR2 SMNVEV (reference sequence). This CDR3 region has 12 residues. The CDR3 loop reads CASSEQGYEQYF. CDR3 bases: TGTGCCAGCAGTGAGCAGGGCTACGAGCAGTACTTC.

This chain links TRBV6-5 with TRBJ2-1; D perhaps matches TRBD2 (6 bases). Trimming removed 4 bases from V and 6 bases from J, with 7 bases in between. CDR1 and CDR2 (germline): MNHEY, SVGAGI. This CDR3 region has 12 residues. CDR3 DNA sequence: TGTGCCAGCAGTTTACTAGCCAATGAGCAGTTCTTC. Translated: CASSLLANEQFF.

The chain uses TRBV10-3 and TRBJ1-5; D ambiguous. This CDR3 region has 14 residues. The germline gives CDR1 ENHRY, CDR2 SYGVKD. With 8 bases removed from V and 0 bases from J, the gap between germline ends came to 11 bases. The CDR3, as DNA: TGTGCCATCCGGGGAGAGTATAGCAATCAGCCCCAGCATTTT. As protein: CAIRGEYSNQPQHF.

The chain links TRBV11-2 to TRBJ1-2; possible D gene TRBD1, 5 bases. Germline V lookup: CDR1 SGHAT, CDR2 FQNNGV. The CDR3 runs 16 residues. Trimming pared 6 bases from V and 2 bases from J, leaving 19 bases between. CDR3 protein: CASRPSGVGFNYGYTF. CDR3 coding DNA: TGTGCCAGCAGACCCTCGGGGGTGGGATTCAACTATGGCTACACCTTC.

The CDR3 DNA reads TGTGCCATCAGTGAGATCTACAGCGGGACTGAAGCTTTCTTT. This sequence encodes CAISEIYSGTEAFF. This sequence joins TRBV10-3 and TRBJ1-1, with unresolved D. Trimming cost V 2 bases and J 5 bases, with 12 bases left between them. Germline CDR1 ENHRY, CDR2 SYGVKD. The CDR3 covers 14 residues.

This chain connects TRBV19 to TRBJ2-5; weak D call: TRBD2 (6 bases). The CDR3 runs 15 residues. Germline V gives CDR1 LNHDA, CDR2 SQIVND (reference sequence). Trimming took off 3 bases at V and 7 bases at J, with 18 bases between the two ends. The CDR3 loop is CASSISRVGGVTQYF. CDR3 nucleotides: TGTGCCAGTAGTATCTCCAGGGTGGGAGGAGTGACCCAGTACTTC.

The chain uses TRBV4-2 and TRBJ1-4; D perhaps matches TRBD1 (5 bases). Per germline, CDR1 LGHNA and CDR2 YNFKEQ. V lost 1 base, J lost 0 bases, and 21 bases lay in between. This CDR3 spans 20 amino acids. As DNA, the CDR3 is TGTGCCAGCAGCCAAGCCCTCCCGCGGGGCGTTGCTGCAACTAATGAAAAACTGTTTTTT. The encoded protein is CASSQALPRGVAATNEKLFF.

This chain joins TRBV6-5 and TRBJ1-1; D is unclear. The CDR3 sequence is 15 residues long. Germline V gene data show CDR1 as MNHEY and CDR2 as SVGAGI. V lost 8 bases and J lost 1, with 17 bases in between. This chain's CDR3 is CASSSLPYTNTEAFF. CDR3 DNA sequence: TGTGCCAGCTCCTCTCTCCCCTATACGAACACTGAAGCTTTCTTT.

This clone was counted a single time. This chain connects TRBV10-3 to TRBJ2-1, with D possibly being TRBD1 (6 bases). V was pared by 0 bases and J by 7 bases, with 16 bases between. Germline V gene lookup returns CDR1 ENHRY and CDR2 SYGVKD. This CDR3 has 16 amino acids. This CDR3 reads CAISESGRGVGNEQFF. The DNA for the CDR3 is TGTGCCATCAGTGAGTCCGGCAGGGGTGTTGGTAATGAGCAGTTCTTC.

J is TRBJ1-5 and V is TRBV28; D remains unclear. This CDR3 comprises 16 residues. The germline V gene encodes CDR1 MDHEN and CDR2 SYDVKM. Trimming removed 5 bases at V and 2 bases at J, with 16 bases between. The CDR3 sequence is CASSPYRPGGNQPQHF. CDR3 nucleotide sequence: TGTGCCAGCAGTCCGTATAGGCCGGGTGGCAATCAGCCCCAGCATTTT.

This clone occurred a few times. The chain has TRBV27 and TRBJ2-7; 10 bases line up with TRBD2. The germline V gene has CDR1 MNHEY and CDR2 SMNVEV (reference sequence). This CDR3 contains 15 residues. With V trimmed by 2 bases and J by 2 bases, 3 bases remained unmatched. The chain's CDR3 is CASSLTLAGAYEQYF. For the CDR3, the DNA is TGTGCCAGCAGTTTAACCCTAGCGGGAGCCTACGAGCAGTACTTC.

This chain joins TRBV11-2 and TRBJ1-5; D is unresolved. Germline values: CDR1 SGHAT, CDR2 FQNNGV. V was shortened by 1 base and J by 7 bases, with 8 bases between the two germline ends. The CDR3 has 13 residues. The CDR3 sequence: CASSLGAEQPQHF. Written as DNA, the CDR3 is TGTGCCAGCAGCTTAGGGGCAGAACAGCCCCAGCATTTT.

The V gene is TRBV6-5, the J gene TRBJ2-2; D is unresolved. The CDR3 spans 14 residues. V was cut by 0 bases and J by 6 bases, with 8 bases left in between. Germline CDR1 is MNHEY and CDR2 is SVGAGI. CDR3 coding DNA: TGTGCCAGCAGTTACTCTCGCGGCGCCGGGGAGCTGTTTTTT. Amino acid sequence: CASSYSRGAGELFF.

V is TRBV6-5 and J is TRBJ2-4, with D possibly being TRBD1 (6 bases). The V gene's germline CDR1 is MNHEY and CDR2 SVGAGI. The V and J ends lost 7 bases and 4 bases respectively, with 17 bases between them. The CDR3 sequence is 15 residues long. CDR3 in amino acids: CASNQRQDVKNIQYF. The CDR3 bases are TGTGCCAGCAACCAACGACAGGACGTAAAAAACATTCAGTACTTC.

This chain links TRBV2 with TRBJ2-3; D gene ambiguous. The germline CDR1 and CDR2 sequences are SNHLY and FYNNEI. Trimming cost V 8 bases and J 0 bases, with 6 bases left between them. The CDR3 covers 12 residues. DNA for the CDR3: TGTGCCAGCGGGCCTAGCACAGATACGCAGTATTTT. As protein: CASGPSTDTQYF.

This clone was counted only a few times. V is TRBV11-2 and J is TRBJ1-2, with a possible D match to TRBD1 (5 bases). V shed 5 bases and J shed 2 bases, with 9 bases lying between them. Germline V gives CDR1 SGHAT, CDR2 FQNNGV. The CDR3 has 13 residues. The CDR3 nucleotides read TGTGCCAGCAGCCGGGCAGGGAACTATGGCTACACCTTC. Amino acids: CASSRAGNYGYTF.

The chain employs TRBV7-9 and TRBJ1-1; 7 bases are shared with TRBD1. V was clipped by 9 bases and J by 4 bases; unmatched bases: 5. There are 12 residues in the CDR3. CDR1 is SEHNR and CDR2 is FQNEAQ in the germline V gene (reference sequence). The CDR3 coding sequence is TGTGCCAGTAATACAGGGGCCACTGAAGCTTTCTTT. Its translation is CASNTGATEAFF.

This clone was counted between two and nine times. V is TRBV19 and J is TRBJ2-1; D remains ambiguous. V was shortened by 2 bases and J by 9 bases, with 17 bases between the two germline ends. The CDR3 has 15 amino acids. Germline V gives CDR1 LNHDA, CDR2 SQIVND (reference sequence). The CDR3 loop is CASSIPRLAASEQFF. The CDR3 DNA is TGTGCCAGTAGTATACCTCGATTGGCGGCTAGTGAGCAGTTCTTC.

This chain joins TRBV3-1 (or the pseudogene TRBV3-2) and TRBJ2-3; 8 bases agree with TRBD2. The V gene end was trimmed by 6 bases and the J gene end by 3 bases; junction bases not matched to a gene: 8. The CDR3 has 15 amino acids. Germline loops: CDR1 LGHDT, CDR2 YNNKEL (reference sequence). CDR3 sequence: CASRASGRGTDTQYF. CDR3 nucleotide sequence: TGTGCCAGCAGGGCAAGCGGGAGAGGTACAGATACGCAGTATTTT.

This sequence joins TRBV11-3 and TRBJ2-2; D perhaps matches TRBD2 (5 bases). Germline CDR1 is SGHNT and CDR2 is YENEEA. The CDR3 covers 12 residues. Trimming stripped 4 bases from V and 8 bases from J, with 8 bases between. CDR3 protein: CASSSGVGELFF. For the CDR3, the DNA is TGTGCCAGCAGCTCCGGGGTTGGGGAGCTGTTTTTT.

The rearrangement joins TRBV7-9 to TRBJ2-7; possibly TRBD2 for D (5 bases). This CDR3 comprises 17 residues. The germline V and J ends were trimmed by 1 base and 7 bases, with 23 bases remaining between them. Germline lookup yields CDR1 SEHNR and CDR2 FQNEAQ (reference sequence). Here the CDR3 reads CASSLVFSGSIAEEQYF. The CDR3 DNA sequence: TGTGCCAGCAGCTTAGTTTTCTCGGGATCCATCGCGGAGGAGCAGTACTTC.

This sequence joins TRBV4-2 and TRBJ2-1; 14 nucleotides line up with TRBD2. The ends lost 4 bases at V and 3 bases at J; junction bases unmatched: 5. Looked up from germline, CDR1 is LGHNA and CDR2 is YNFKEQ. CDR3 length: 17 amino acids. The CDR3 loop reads CASSPTGTSGSYNEQFF. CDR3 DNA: TGTGCCAGCAGCCCTACCGGGACTAGCGGGAGCTACAATGAGCAGTTCTTC.

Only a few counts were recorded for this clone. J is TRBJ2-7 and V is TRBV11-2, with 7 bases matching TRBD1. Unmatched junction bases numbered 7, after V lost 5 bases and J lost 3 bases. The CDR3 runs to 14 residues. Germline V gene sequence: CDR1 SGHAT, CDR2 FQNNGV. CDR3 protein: CASSLGQYSYEQYF. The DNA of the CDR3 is TGTGCCAGCAGCCTGGGACAGTATAGCTACGAGCAGTACTTC.

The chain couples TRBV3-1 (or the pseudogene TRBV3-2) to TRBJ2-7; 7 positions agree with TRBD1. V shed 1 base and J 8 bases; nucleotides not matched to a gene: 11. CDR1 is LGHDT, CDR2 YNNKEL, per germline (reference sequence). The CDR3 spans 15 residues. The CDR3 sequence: CASSQGRTGRTKQYF. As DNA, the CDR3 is TGTGCCAGCAGCCAAGGTAGGACAGGCCGTACGAAGCAGTACTTC.

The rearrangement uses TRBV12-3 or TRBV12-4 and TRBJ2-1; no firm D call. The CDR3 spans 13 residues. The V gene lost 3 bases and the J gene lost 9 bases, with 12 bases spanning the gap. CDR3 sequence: CASSFRQVTEQFF. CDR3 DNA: TGTGCCAGCAGTTTCCGGCAGGTAACTGAGCAGTTCTTC.

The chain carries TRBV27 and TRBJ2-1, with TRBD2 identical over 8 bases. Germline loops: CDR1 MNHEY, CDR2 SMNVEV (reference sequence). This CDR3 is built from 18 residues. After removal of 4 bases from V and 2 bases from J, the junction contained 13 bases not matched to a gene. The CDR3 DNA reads TGTGCCAGCAGTTCCCTCCCGATTACTAGCGGAACCTACAATGAGCAGTTCTTC. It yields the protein CASSSLPITSGTYNEQFF.

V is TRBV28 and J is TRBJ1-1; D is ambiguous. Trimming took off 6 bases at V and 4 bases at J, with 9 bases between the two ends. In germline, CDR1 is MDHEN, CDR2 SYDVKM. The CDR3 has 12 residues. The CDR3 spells CASSPPSTEAFF. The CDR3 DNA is TGTGCCAGCAGCCCCCCCTCCACTGAAGCTTTCTTT.

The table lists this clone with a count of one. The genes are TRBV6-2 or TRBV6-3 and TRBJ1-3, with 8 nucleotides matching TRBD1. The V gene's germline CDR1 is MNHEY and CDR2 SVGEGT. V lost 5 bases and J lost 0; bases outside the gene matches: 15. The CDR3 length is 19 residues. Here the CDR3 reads CASSRTTGTGYSSGNTIYF. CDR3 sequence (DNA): TGTGCCAGCAGTCGTACCACCGGGACAGGATATTCCTCTGGAAACACCATATATTTT.

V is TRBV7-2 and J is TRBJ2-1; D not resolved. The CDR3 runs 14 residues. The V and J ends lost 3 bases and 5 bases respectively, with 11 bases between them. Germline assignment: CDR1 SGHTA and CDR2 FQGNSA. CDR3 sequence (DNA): TGTGCCAGCAGCTTCTTTTTCGGTAACAATGAGCAGTTCTTC. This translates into CASSFFFGNNEQFF.